This paragraph reports one TCR beta chain. Its recognized antigen is unknown. No much larger clonotype is one base removed from it; base qualities were not supplied. The sample is drawn from a study of CD8 T cells in Susac syndrome (dated by TCRdb to between 2018 and 2020). The study in broad terms: The study used repertoire sequencing to test whether antigen drove CD8+ T cell activation and differentiation in Susac syndrome.

RNA was extracted with the RNeasy kit and 0.5 to 1 ug was reverse transcribed using random hexamers. The immunoSEQ multiplex PCR assay, which covers 54 Vbeta and 13 Jbeta segments, was used to amplify TCR beta CDR3 regions. Bias from PCR amplification was corrected by using a synthetic template baseline for primer optimization and for computational correction. Regarding the original processing steps: Only productive sequences were kept, with reads annotated to V, D and J genes according to IMGT and analyzed in immunoSEQ Analyzer. To calculate clonality, Shannon entropy was normalized by log2 of the number of productive unique sequences and then subtracted from one. For each patient and control, public and private clones were evaluated within the 100 most prevalent clones. A clone was defined as Susac-specific if it was absent from the healthy and MS cohorts, from 1052 published viral clones and from other ImmuneACCESS disease sequences. In TCRdb, the public reads were trimmed at Q25 with fastp and aligned with MiXCR, with productive beta chains retained. Each record represents a unique CDR3 protein, reported with the most common genes and DNA among its rows. The V and J calls, along with clone size, are taken from TCRdb and not from the paper's own processing. Across this sample there are 130,000 to 150,000 distinct CDR3 sequences, with roughly 94% seen only once. Under 0.095% of the sample lies in the top ten.

Overall study outcomes, separate from this receptor: The number of individuals in the TCR sequencing and HLA analysis was recognized as being relatively small.

Peripheral blood CD8+ and CD4+ T cells from healthy donors, Susac syndrome patients and multiple sclerosis patients were profiled using high-throughput TCR beta sequencing. The healthy donors served as controls matched for age and sex. Bulk CD8+ and CD4+ T cells were purified by magnetic negative isolation, while CD8+ TEMRA cells were enriched using FACS. Blood was drawn into EDTA tubes, processed within 24 hours, and PBMCs were isolated by density gradient centrifugation. PBMCs destined for TCR sequencing were cryopreserved in liquid nitrogen and later thawed in a 37 °C water bath. Purity of sorted or isolated CD4+, CD8+ and CD8+ TEMRA cells was at least 90%. Deletion took 6 bases off V and 6 bases off J, with a span of 12 bases between the germline ends. The germline V gene (reference sequence) supplies CDR1 SGHNT and CDR2 YYREEE. Including the terminal cysteine and phenylalanine, the CDR3 comprises 13 residues. Only the CDR3 portion is preserved as DNA: 39 bases, with reading frame beginning at the first base.

Sequencing used CD4+ T cells from PBMCs. The chain links TRBV5-4 with TRBJ2-2; the D segment may tentatively be TRBD1 or TRBD2, each giving 6 matched bases. The receptor was isolated from a human donor in good health. The DNA sequence is TGTGCCAGCACCTCCGGGGGCCCCGGGGAGCTGTTTTTT. It translates to CASTSGGPGELFF.